These T cell receptor beta chains were read from a single sample in a study of cytomegalovirus exposure and HLA in healthy donors. This table comes from immunoSEQ multiplex PCR, and its TCRdb copy is limited to in-frame clones, with some not included. The sample consists of about 120,000 clones, over 75% of them appearing once. The sequenced sample consisted of PBMCs. The source of these receptors is a man in his thirties or forties in good health and CMV-seronegative. Both conserved end residues are part of each CDR3. D genes are given only for firm matches. Clone size appears in some rows only: once, few, many, or a class for an expanded clone.

.,.,TRBJ2-7,TRBV2,CASSEAPWRGGIYEQYF,TGTGCCAGCAGTGAAGCGCCGTGGCGCGGGGGCATCTACGAGCAGTACTTC
TRBD1,once,TRBJ1-2,TRBV29-1,CSVEEGVDRVGGYTF,TGCAGCGTTGAAGAGGGTGTGGACAGGGTAGGGGGCTACACCTTC
TRBD1,.,TRBJ2-7,TRBV10-3,CAISESDPGQGAYEQYF,TGTGCCATCAGTGAGTCGGACCCGGGACAGGGGGCATACGAGCAGTACTTC
TRBD2,.,TRBJ2-1,TRBV10-3,CAISGGTSGGDRSSYNEQFF,TGTGCCATCAGCGGGGGGACTAGCGGGGGGGATAGGAGCTCCTACAATGAGCAGTTCTTC
.,.,TRBJ2-3,TRBV7-2,CASSFPDSDTQYF,TGTGCCAGCAGCTTCCCAGACTCAGATACGCAGTATTTT
TRBD1,.,TRBJ1-1,TRBV9,CASSPGTGVQAFF,TGTGCCAGCAGCCCCGGGACAGGGGTTCAAGCTTTCTTT
.,.,TRBJ2-3,TRBV29-1,CSVRSLQAASTDTQYF,TGCAGCGTCCGATCGCTACAGGCCGCTAGCACAGATACGCAGTATTTT
.,.,TRBJ2-5,TRBV5-5,CASSLVGGGGYGETQYF,TGTGCCAGCAGCTTGGTAGGGGGCGGGGGGTACGGGGAGACCCAGTACTTC
.,.,TRBJ1-6,TRBV6-1,CASTLRDDNSPLHF,TGTGCCAGCACCCTCCGAGATGATAATTCACCCCTCCACTTT
.,.,TRBJ2-5,TRBV4-1,CASSQEGRGETQYF,TGCGCCAGCAGCCAAGAGGGTCGGGGGGAGACCCAGTACTTC
.,.,TRBJ1-3,TRBV2,CASGSSQVAGNTIYF,TGTGCCAGCGGAAGTAGTCAGGTCGCAGGAAACACCATATATTTT
TRBD1,.,TRBJ2-3,TRBV6-1,CASRDPGQGTDTQYF,TGTGCCAGCAGGGACCCGGGACAGGGGACAGATACGCAGTATTTT
TRBD1,.,TRBJ1-4,TRBV19,CASSSGQGEGEKLFF,TGTGCCAGTAGTTCCGGACAGGGTGAAGGAGAAAAACTGTTTTTT
.,.,TRBJ2-3,TRBV7-9,CASSLASAPVDTQYF,TGTGCCAGCAGCTTAGCTAGCGCTCCGGTGGATACGCAGTATTTT
.,.,TRBJ1-2,TRBV29-1,CSVELNQPHGYTF,TGCAGCGTTGAACTAAACCAACCCCATGGCTACACCTTC
.,.,TRBJ1-1,TRBV19,CASSQTENTEAFF,TGTGCCAGTAGTCAAACAGAGAACACTGAAGCTTTCTTT
TRBD2,.,TRBJ2-7,TRBV11-2,CASSRRDIPGLAYEQYF,TGTGCCAGCAGCCGCCGGGATATACCGGGACTAGCGTACGAGCAGTACTTC
.,.,TRBJ1-5,TRBV9,CASSVSGSNQPQHF,TGTGCCAGCAGCGTGAGCGGTAGCAATCAGCCCCAGCATTTT
.,.,TRBJ1-4,TRBV18,CASSPSRQESTNNEKLFF,TGTGCCAGCTCACCCTCACGACAGGAGTCAACAAACAATGAAAAACTGTTTTTT
.,once,TRBJ2-7,TRBV2,CASSEWDWSSYEQYF,TGTGCCAGCAGTGAGTGGGACTGGAGCTCCTACGAGCAGTACTTC
TRBD1,.,TRBJ1-4,TRBV28,CASSLTGGANEKLFF,TGTGCCAGCAGTCTAACAGGGGGGGCTAATGAAAAACTGTTTTTT
.,.,TRBJ2-7,TRBV27,CASRPSWGGDYEQYF,TGTGCCAGCAGGCCGTCTTGGGGCGGTGACTACGAGCAGTACTTC
TRBD1,.,TRBJ1-1,TRBV25-1,CASSESGTGPWNTEAFF,TGTGCCAGCAGTGAATCGGGGACAGGGCCCTGGAACACTGAAGCTTTCTTT
.,.,TRBJ2-1,TRBV5-1,CASNGVSGNNEQFF,TGCGCCAGCAATGGAGTTTCGGGGAACAATGAGCAGTTCTTC